One sample yielded the 5 T cell receptor beta chains listed below, sequenced in a study of blood T cells in healthy people across ages. Primers used in a second PCR of roughly 6 to 11 cycles were a sample-barcoded 5' primer and a J-beta primer mix. TCRdb used MiXCR to reprocess the 5' RACE reads, holding one entry per CDR3 protein. The sample lists about 780,000 distinct CDR3 sequences, approximately 59% occurring once. Sequenced sample: blood. The source of these receptors is a man aged 25-45 years in good health.

The gene calls are TRBV11-1 and TRBJ2-2; perhaps TRBD1 as D (5 bases). The CDR3 length is 14 residues. Germline values: CDR1 SGHAT, CDR2 FQDESV (reference sequence). V lost 7 bases and J 6 bases, leaving 15 bases between the germline ends. CDR3 coding DNA: TGTGCCAGCAAGCCCAGGGCGGTGGCCGGGGAGCTGTTTTTT. Translating it yields CASKPRAVAGELFF. The entire variable domain, with the rest obtained from reference TRBV11-1 and TRBJ2-2, is as follows: EAEVAQSPRYKITEKSQAVAFWCDPISGHATLYWYRQILGQGPELLVQFQDESVVDDSQLPKDRFSAERLKGVDSTLKIQPAELGDSAMYLCASKPRAVAGELFFGEGSRLTVL.

This chain links TRBV5-1 with TRBJ2-4, with 10 bases aligning to TRBD1. V dropped 1 base and J dropped 2; count of bases not matched to a gene: 9. CDR1 and CDR2 from the germline V gene are SGHRS and YFSETQ. This CDR3 comprises 18 residues. The CDR3 DNA reads as TGCGCCAGCAGCTTGAGGCCGCCGGGACAGGGGACCAAAAACATTCAGTACTTC. As protein: CASSLRPPGQGTKNIQYF.

The V call is TRBV7-2, the J call TRBJ2-7; D gene unclear. Germline CDR1 is SGHTA and CDR2 is FQGNSA. The CDR3 sequence is 14 residues long. V dropped 5 bases and J dropped 0 bases, with 11 bases sitting between them. The DNA for the CDR3 is TGTGCCAGCAGCCCCCGGGCTCCCTCCTACGAGCAGTACTTC. It translates to CASSPRAPSYEQYF. Combining the CDR3 with reference TRBV7-2 and TRBJ2-7 gives the whole variable domain GAGVSQSPSNKVTEKGKDVELRCDPISGHTALYWYRQSLGQGLEFLIYFQGNSAPDKSGLPSDRFSAERTGGSVSTLTIQRTQQEDSAVYLCASSPRAPSYEQYFGPGTRLTVT.

V gene TRBV4-2 combines with J gene TRBJ2-4, with D hard to call. The closer fit of TRBJ2-7 to the DNA end suggests the J call may be wrong. The CDR3 runs 15 residues. CDR1 and CDR2 from the germline V gene are LGHNA and YNFKEQ. As DNA, the CDR3 is TGTGCCAGCAGCCAAGGTCAGGCACGAAACTACGAGCAGTACTTC. Its protein is CASSQGQARNYEQYF.

The V call is TRBV7-9, the J call TRBJ2-1, with TRBD2 as a possible D gene (6 bases). The CDR3 sequence is 14 residues long. V lost 6 bases and J lost 9, with 18 bases in between. Germline V gene lookup returns CDR1 SEHNR and CDR2 FQNEAQ (reference sequence). CDR3: CASRFSGGDFEQFF. In DNA, the CDR3 is TGTGCCAGCAGATTTAGCGGCGGGGACTTTGAGCAGTTCTTC.